Below, 5 T cell receptor beta chains from the same sample are listed, as sequenced in a study of control samples from healthy donors and cancer patients. Sequencing used immunoSEQ multiplex PCR; TCRdb keeps in-frame clones, though not all of them. The sample shows 90,000 to 110,000 clones, 90% of them seen only once. Sequencing was done on a sample of blood. These receptors originate from a human donor in good health. The donor label of this sample is uncertain.

The chain recombines TRBV5-4 with TRBJ2-5, with 8 bases fitting TRBD1. The trim removed 0 bases at V and 5 bases at J, leaving 6 bases unmatched. CDR1 is SGHNT and CDR2 is YYREEE in the germline V gene (reference sequence). The CDR3 length is 15 residues. The CDR3 DNA reads as TGTGCCAGCAGCTTGGGGACAGGGACGCGGGAGACCCAGTACTTC. Protein: CASSLGTGTRETQYF.

The chain employs TRBV9 and TRBJ2-1, with TRBD2 matching 10 bases. The CDR3 totals 17 residues. Unmatched junction bases numbered 13, after V lost 4 bases and J lost 6 bases. Germline assignment: CDR1 SGDLS and CDR2 YYNGEE. In DNA form, the CDR3 reads TGTGCCAGCAGCCTCCGAGGTATAGCGGGGGGAGGCAATGAGCAGTTCTTC. This codes for CASSLRGIAGGGNEQFF.

This rearrangement joins TRBV6-5 to TRBJ2-2, with D hard to call. CDR3 length equals 13 residues. Trimming left V 2 bases short and J 5 bases short, with 6 bases between. Germline V CDR1 and CDR2: MNHEY, SVGAGI. CDR3 sequence: CASSYTGTGELFF. DNA of the CDR3: TGTGCCAGCAGTTACACTGGGACCGGGGAGCTGTTTTTT.

The chain couples TRBV27 to TRBJ2-2, with D possibly TRBD1 on 6 matching bases. Deletions cut 0 bases from V and 5 bases from J, with 10 bases between. CDR1 is MNHEY, CDR2 SMNVEV, per germline (reference sequence). The CDR3 sequence is 15 residues long. The CDR3 spells CASSLSLTGTGELFF. CDR3 nucleotide sequence: TGTGCCAGCAGTTTATCGTTAACAGGGACCGGGGAGCTGTTTTTT.

This clone has a single count. This chain joins TRBV27 and TRBJ1-5, with D unclear. With 5 bases removed from V and 0 bases from J, the gap between germline ends came to 8 bases. Per germline, CDR1 MNHEY and CDR2 SMNVEV (reference sequence). CDR3 length equals 14 residues. The CDR3 bases are TGTGCCAGCAGTAAAGGGCATAGCAATCAGCCCCAGCATTTT. Protein product: CASSKGHSNQPQHF.